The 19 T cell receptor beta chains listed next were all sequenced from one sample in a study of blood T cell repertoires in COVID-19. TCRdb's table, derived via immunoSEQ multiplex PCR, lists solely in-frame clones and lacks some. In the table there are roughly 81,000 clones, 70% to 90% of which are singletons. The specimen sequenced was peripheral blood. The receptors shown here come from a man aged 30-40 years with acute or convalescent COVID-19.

CDR3 sequence reads: CASSAQDSGETQYF. The CDR3 DNA reads as TGTGCCAGCAGCGCTCAGGACTCGGGGGAGACCCAGTACTTC. The chain has TRBV9 and TRBJ2-5; the D gene is possibly TRBD2 (5 bases). Trimming took 3 bases from V and 5 from J, leaving 14 bases between them. Germline loops: CDR1 SGDLS, CDR2 YYNGEE. There are 14 residues in the CDR3.

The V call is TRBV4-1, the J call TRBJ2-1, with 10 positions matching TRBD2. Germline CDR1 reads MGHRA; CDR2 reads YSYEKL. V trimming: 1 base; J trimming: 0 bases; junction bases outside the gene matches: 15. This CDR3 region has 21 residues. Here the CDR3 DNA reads TGCGCCAGCAGCCAAGTCCTATCTAGCGGGAGCCTTAGGAGCTCCTACAATGAGCAGTTCTTC. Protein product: CASSQVLSSGSLRSSYNEQFF.

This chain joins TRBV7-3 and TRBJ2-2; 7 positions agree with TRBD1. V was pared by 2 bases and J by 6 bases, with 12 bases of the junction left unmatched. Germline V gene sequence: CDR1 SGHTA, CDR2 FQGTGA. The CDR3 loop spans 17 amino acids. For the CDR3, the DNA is TGTGCCAGCAGCTTATGGTCACCAGGGGGATCAGCCGGGGAGCTGTTTTTT. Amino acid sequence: CASSLWSPGGSAGELFF.

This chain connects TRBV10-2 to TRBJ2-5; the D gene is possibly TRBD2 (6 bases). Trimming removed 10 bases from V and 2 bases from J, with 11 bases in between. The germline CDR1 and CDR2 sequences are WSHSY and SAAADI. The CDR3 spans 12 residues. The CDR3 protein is CATTGLQETQYF. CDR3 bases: TGCGCCACTACGGGACTTCAAGAGACCCAGTACTTC.

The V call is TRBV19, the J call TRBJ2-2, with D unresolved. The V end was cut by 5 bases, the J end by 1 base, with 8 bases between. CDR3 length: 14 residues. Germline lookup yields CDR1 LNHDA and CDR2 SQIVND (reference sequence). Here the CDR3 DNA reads TGTGCCAGTAGTTGGAGTTGGAACACCGGGGAGCTGTTTTTT. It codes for CASSWSWNTGELFF.

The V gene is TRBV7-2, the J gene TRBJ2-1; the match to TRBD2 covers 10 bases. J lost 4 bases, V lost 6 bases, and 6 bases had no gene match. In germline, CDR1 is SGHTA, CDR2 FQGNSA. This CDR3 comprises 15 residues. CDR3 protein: CASSIGLAEYNEQFF. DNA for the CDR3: TGTGCCAGCAGTATAGGACTAGCGGAATACAATGAGCAGTTCTTC.

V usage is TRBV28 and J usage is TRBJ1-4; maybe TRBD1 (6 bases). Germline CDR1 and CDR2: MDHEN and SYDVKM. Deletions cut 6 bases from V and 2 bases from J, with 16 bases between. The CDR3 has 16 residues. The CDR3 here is CASRVPGGSTNEKLFF. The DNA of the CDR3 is TGTGCCAGCAGGGTACCTGGGGGCAGCACTAATGAAAAACTGTTTTTT.

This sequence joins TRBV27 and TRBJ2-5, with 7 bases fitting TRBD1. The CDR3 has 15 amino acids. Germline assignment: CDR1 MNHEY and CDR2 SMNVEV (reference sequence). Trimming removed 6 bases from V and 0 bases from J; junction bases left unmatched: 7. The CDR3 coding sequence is TGTGCCAGCAGCCGACAGGGCGCTTACCAAGAGACCCAGTACTTC. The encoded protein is CASSRQGAYQETQYF.

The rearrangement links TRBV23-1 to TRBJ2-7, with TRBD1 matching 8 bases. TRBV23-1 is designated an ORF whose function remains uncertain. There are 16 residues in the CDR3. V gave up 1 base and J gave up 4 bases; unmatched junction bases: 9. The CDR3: CASSQLSSGGVYEQYF. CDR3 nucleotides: TGCGCCAGCAGTCAATTATCGTCAGGGGGCGTATACGAGCAGTACTTC.

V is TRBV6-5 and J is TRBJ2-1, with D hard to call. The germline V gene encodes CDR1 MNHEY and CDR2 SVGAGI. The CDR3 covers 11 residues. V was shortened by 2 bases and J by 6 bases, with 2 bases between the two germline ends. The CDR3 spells CASSYLNEQFF. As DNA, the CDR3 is TGTGCCAGCAGTTACCTCAATGAGCAGTTCTTC.

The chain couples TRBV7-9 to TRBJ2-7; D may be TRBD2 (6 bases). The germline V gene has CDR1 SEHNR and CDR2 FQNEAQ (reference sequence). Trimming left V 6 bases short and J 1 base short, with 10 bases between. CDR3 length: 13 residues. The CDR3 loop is CASSQSGSYEQYF. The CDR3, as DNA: TGTGCCAGCAGTCAAAGCGGGTCCTACGAGCAGTACTTC. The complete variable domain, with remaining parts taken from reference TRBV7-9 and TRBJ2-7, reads DTGVSQNPRHKITKRGQNVTFRCDPISEHNRLYWYRQTLGQGPEFLTYFQNEAQLEKSRLLSDRFSAERPKGSFSTLEIQRTEQGDSAMYLCASSQSGSYEQYFGPGTRLTVT.

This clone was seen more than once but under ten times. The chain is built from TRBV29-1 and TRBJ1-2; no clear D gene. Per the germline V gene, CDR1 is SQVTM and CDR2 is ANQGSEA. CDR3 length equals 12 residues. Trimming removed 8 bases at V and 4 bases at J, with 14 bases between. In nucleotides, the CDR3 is TGCAGCCCCTTGACGGGGTTCTATGGCTACACCTTC. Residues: CSPLTGFYGYTF.

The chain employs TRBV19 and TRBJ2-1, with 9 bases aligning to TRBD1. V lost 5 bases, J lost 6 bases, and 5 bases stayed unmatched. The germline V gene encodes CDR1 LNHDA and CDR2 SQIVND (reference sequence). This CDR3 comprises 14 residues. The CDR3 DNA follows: TGTGCCAGTAGTTCCGGGACAGGGATCAATGAGCAGTTCTTC. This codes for CASSSGTGINEQFF. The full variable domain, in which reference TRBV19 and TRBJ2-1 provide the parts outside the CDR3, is DGGITQSPKYLFRKEGQNVTLSCEQNLNHDAMYWYRQDPGQGLRLIYYSQIVNDFQKGDIAEGYSVSREKKESFPLTVTSAQKNPTAFYLCASSSGTGINEQFFGPGTRLTVL.

DNA of the CDR3: TGCGCCAGCAGCTTAACAAGCGGGGGATACAATGAGCAGTTCTTC. Protein: CASSLTSGGYNEQFF. This sequence joins TRBV5-1 and TRBJ2-1; 8 bases match TRBD2. This CDR3 region has 15 residues. Germline lookup yields CDR1 SGHRS and CDR2 YFSETQ. J gave up 4 bases and V 2 bases, and 5 bases lay outside the gene matches.

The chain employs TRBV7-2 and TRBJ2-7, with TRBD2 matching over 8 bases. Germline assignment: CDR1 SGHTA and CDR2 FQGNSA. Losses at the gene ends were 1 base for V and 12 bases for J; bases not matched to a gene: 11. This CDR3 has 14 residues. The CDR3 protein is CASSLDSSGSLPYF. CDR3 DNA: TGTGCCAGCAGCTTAGATTCAAGCGGGAGTCTGCCGTACTTC.

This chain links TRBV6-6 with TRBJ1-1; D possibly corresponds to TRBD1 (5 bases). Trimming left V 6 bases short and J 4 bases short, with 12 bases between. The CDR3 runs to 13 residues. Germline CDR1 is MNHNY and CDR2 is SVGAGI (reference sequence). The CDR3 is CASRDQGGTEAFF. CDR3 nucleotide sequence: TGTGCCAGCAGGGACCAGGGTGGCACTGAAGCTTTCTTT.

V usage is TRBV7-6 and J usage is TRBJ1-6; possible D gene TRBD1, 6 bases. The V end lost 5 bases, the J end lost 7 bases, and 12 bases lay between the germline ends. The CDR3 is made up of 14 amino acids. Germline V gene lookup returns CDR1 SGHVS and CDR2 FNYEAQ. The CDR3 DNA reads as TGTGCCAGCAGCGACGGGACACCGAATTCACCCCTCCACTTT. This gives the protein CASSDGTPNSPLHF.

The CDR3 bases are TGCGCCAGTTCAGCGGGACCCCTACGGAGTGATGAGCAGTTCTTC. It is translated as CASSAGPLRSDEQFF. The chain is built from TRBV4-1 and TRBJ2-1; 7 positions match TRBD2. Germline V gives CDR1 MGHRA, CDR2 YSYEKL. This CDR3 has 15 amino acids. Losses at the gene ends were 9 bases for V and 8 bases for J; bases not matched to a gene: 16.

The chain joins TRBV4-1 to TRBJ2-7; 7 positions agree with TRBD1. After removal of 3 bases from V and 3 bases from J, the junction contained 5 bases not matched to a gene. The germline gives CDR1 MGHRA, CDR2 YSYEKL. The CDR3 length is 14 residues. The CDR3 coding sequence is TGCGCCAGCAGCCAGATGACAGGGTTCTACGAGCAGTACTTC. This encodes CASSQMTGFYEQYF.